These 20 T cell receptor beta chains were all obtained from the same sample, sequenced in a study of early T cells in non-severe SARS-CoV-2 infection. From the 5' RACE reads, TCRdb called clonotypes with MiXCR, one entry per CDR3 protein. The sample consists of tens of thousands of distinct CDR3 sequences, roughly 14% of them appearing once. Sequenced: whole blood. The receptors originated from an adult who was a healthcare worker with PCR-confirmed SARS-CoV-2 infection or an uninfected control (not recorded which).

This clonotype occurred a few times. CDR3 nucleotide sequence: TGCGCCAGCAGCTCGCTGCCCAGGACTAGCGGGTTGGAGACCCAGTACTTC. Amino acid sequence: CASSSLPRTSGLETQYF. V gene TRBV5-1 combines with J gene TRBJ2-5; TRBD2 aligns across 11 bases. The CDR3 totals 17 residues. The V gene's germline CDR1 is SGHRS and CDR2 YFSETQ. The V segment lost 3 bases and the J segment 5 bases; nucleotides outside the gene matches: 12.

The genes are TRBV12-3 or TRBV12-4 and TRBJ1-3; D unresolved. The CDR3 has 16 amino acids. Trimming stripped 3 bases from V and 5 bases from J, with 17 bases between. CDR3 coding DNA: TGTGCCAGCAGTTTCGGTCGGCAGACATTCCGAAACACCATATATTTT. Protein: CASSFGRQTFRNTIYF.

This clonotype occurred a few times. The V gene is TRBV5-6, the J gene TRBJ2-7; 7 nucleotides match TRBD1. The CDR3 consists of 12 residues. V was pared by 4 bases and J by 8 bases, with 6 bases of the junction left unmatched. Per germline, CDR1 SGHDT and CDR2 YYEEEE. The CDR3 DNA sequence: TGTGCCAGCAGCCAACCGGGACAGAAGCAGTACGTC. Translating it yields CASSQPGQKQYV.

This sequence joins TRBV3-1 and TRBJ2-1; no firm D call. Between the trimmed V and J ends, which lost 0 bases and 2 bases, there was a span of 11 bases. CDR1 and CDR2 from the germline V gene are LGHDT and YNNKEL (reference sequence). The CDR3 contains 16 residues. CDR3 nucleotide sequence: TGTGCCAGCAGCCAAGATATACCGATAGCCTACAATGAGCAGTTCTTC. This codes for CASSQDIPIAYNEQFF.

CDR3 nucleotides: TGTGCCAGCAGCCAAGTTCAAGAGACCCAGTACTTC. Translation: CASSQVQETQYF. The chain uses TRBV3-1 and TRBJ2-5; D is unclear. Looked up from germline, CDR1 is LGHDT and CDR2 is YNNKEL (reference sequence). The CDR3 loop spans 12 amino acids. Trimming pared 1 base from V and 2 bases from J, leaving 2 bases between.

The chain uses TRBV3-1 and TRBJ1-2; TRBD1 is a possible D gene (6 bases). The CDR3 is 14 amino acids. Germline CDR1 is LGHDT and CDR2 is YNNKEL (reference sequence). Trimming stripped 4 bases from V and 4 bases from J, with 13 bases between. The CDR3 DNA reads as TGTGCCAGCAGCCGCCAGGGGAATAGCTATGGCTACACCTTC. Translated: CASSRQGNSYGYTF.

The chain combines TRBV29-1 with TRBJ2-1; D call uncertain. The V end was cut by 0 bases, the J end by 1 base, with 10 bases between. The germline V gene encodes CDR1 SQVTM and CDR2 ANQGSEA. The CDR3 spans 15 residues. Here the CDR3 DNA reads TGCAGCGTTGAAGATTCGAATCGGTCCTACAATGAGCAGTTCTTC. Amino acids: CSVEDSNRSYNEQFF.

The genes are TRBV19 and TRBJ1-1, with D tentatively TRBD1 (6 bases). The CDR3 runs to 15 residues. CDR1 LNHDA and CDR2 SQIVND come from the germline V gene (reference sequence). The V end was cut by 5 bases, the J end by 5 bases, with 18 bases between. The CDR3, as DNA: TGTGCCAGTAGTTCCCGGGGACATCCTCGGACTGAAGCTTTCTTT. This codes for CASSSRGHPRTEAFF.

The chain recombines TRBV5-1 with TRBJ2-3, with a weak D call TRBD1 (6 bases). The CDR3 runs 15 residues. Germline lookup yields CDR1 SGHRS and CDR2 YFSETQ. V dropped 4 bases and J dropped 0 bases, with 12 bases sitting between them. DNA of the CDR3: TGCGCCAGCAGCCAAGGGGGTGCTAGCACAGATACGCAGTATTTT. It encodes CASSQGGASTDTQYF.

This clonotype occurred a few times. V and J are TRBV9 and TRBJ2-2, with D possibly matching TRBD1 (6 bases). CDR3 size: 16 residues. Germline values: CDR1 SGDLS, CDR2 YYNGEE. Trimming cost V 4 bases and J 1 base, with 14 bases left between them. CDR3 in amino acids: CASSPDVRGNTGELFF. The DNA for the CDR3 is TGTGCCAGCAGCCCGGATGTCAGGGGGAACACCGGGGAGCTGTTTTTT.

This clonotype was found a few times. The chain is built from TRBV7-8 and TRBJ2-5; 15 bases map to TRBD2. The germline CDR1 and CDR2 sequences are SGHVS and FQNEAQ. This CDR3 has 18 residues. Trimming removed 5 bases from V and 5 bases from J; junction bases left unmatched: 12. DNA of the CDR3: TGTGCCAGCAGCCCTAGCGAGGGACTAGCGGGGGGTATCGAGACCCAGTACTTC. Amino acid sequence: CASSPSEGLAGGIETQYF.

This chain connects TRBV4-2 to TRBJ1-3; 7 bases map to TRBD1. Germline CDR1 is LGHNA and CDR2 is YNFKEQ. The CDR3 spans 17 residues. After removal of 2 bases from V and 2 bases from J, the junction contained 9 bases not matched to a gene. CDR3: CASSQTRATGTGNTIYF. CDR3 DNA sequence: TGTGCCAGCAGCCAAACGCGGGCGACAGGGACTGGAAACACCATATATTTT.

This clonotype was detected only a few times. J is TRBJ1-1 and V is TRBV5-1, with D unclear. With 0 bases removed from V and 1 base from J, the gap between germline ends came to 7 bases. CDR1 and CDR2 (germline): SGHRS, YFSETQ. The CDR3 has 14 residues. The CDR3 is CASSLDGWNTEAFF. CDR3 nucleotides: TGCGCCAGCAGCTTGGATGGGTGGAACACTGAAGCTTTCTTT.

The V gene is TRBV6-1, the J gene TRBJ1-3; no definite D call. This CDR3 region has 15 residues. V was pared by 10 bases and J by 0 bases, with 16 bases between. CDR1 and CDR2 from the germline V gene are MNHNS and SASEGT. Written as DNA, the CDR3 is TGTGCCATCAAGGAGGCTCCCAGCTCTGGAAACACCATATATTTT. This sequence encodes CAIKEAPSSGNTIYF.

This clonotype was counted only a few times. This chain uses TRBV3-1 with TRBJ2-1; TRBD2 is a possible D gene (7 bases). Germline CDR1 and CDR2: LGHDT and YNNKEL (reference sequence). Trimming took 4 bases from V and 0 from J, leaving 16 bases between them. The CDR3 loop spans 17 amino acids. The DNA of the CDR3 is TGTGCCAGCAGCCGCCCTGGGGGGGGCCCCTCCTACAATGAGCAGTTCTTC. Its translation: CASSRPGGGPSYNEQFF.

This chain uses TRBV11-1 with TRBJ2-1; 7 nucleotides align to TRBD1. CDR1 is SGHAT, CDR2 FQDESV, per germline (reference sequence). J was trimmed by 7 bases and V by 7 bases; bases with no gene match: 13. This CDR3 has 15 amino acids. The CDR3 spells CASTRTDRRRNEQFF. The CDR3 nucleotides are TGTGCCAGCACCCGGACGGACAGGAGACGAAATGAGCAGTTCTTC.

This clonotype has more than one count but fewer than ten. J is TRBJ2-3 and V is TRBV11-2, with D possibly matching TRBD1 (5 bases). CDR3 size: 14 residues. Germline CDR1 reads SGHAT; CDR2 reads FQNNGV. With 1 base removed from V and 10 bases from J, the gap between germline ends came to 15 bases. The DNA of the CDR3 is TGTGCCAGCAGCTTAGTAGGCCAGGGATTCGCGCAGTATTTT. As protein: CASSLVGQGFAQYF.

This clonotype was seen ten or more times. The chain has TRBV7-3 and TRBJ2-3; 15 positions agree with TRBD2. There are 17 residues in the CDR3. The germline V gene encodes CDR1 SGHTA and CDR2 FQGTGA. Losses at the gene ends were 5 bases for V and 3 bases for J; bases not matched to a gene: 6. CDR3 residues: CASSRTSGGAGTDTQYF. The CDR3 coding sequence is TGTGCCAGCAGCCGGACTAGCGGGGGGGCCGGAACAGATACGCAGTATTTT.

The chain joins TRBV7-2 to TRBJ1-1, with D uncertain. Trimming took off 1 base at V and 1 base at J, with 7 bases between the two ends. Germline CDR1 and CDR2: SGHTA and FQGNSA. The CDR3 runs 14 residues. The CDR3 DNA is TGTGCCAGCAGCTTAGACACCCGGAACACTGAAGCTTTCTTT. As protein: CASSLDTRNTEAFF.

This clonotype was detected a few times. This sequence joins TRBV15 and TRBJ1-1; no clear D gene. V dropped 0 bases and J dropped 7 bases, with 24 bases sitting between them. Per the germline V gene, CDR1 is LNHNV and CDR2 is YYDKDF (reference sequence). The CDR3 spans 18 residues. The CDR3 loop reads CATSRDWADEMIGVEAFF. The CDR3 nucleotides read TGTGCCACCAGCAGAGATTGGGCGGATGAAATGATTGGGGTTGAAGCTTTCTTT.